This T cell receptor beta chain appears in the sequencing data of a study of OX40 agonist ivuxolimab in advanced cancers. With regard to the full study: The costimulatory receptor OX40 (CD134) was targeted by ivuxolimab, a fully human IgG2 agonistic monoclonal antibody. The monotherapy dose-escalation portion (N ≈ 56 patients) of the phase I ivuxolimab trial is reported in the paper. Partial responses occurred in three dose-escalation patients: two with cutaneous melanoma and one with hepatocellular carcinoma. In the dose-escalation cohort, around four fifths of patients were male, and the mean age was 60 years with a range of 23 to 79. Patients were allowed to have had prior anti-PD-1, anti-PD-L1 or anti-CTLA-4 therapy, and around 37% of the dose-escalation patients had previously received checkpoint inhibitors. Of the roughly 51 dose-escalation patients, hepatocellular carcinoma was present in around 20, melanoma in roughly 15, renal cell carcinoma in 9 and head and neck cancer in 9. Intravenous ivuxolimab was administered to patients every 2 weeks at six dose levels: 0.01, 0.1, 0.3, 1.5, 3 and 10 mg/kg. The purpose of peripheral TCRbeta sequencing was to test whether ivuxolimab changed TCR sequence diversity and led to clonal T-cell expansion.

For sequencing of the TCRbeta CDR3 region, genomic DNA was extracted from the sorted cells. The immunoSEQ Assay was used for sequencing of TCRbeta CDR3 regions. TCRdb stores this immuneACCESS table with in-frame sequences only. Part of the clones is absent; in the studies checked, under half of the shortfall reflects unresolved V genes, and no reason is known for the rest. This sample holds 55,000 to 75,000 clones; roughly 89% were observed only once. Approximately 1.1% of the sample rests with the top ten. General conclusions and limits of the study: Which antigens the clonally expanded peripheral T cells were specific for was not determined. Low levels of normalized T-cell clonal expansion were also seen in some nonresponding patients. After ivuxolimab, more expanded clones were found on average in CD8+ T cells than in CD4+ T cells. Partial responders in the 0.1-3.0 mg/kg groups had among the lowest normalized peripheral clonal expansion, especially among CD8+ T cells. Clonal expansion of both CD4+ and CD8+ blood T cells was observed from baseline to week 6 at doses 0.1 to 3.0 mg/kg.

Via the germline V gene, CDR1 is SGHAT and CDR2 FQNNGV. Trimming costs V 2 bases and J 4 bases, and their ends lie 11 bases apart. The CDR3 starts with the cysteine, ends with the phenylalanine, and has 14 residues. Just CDR3 DNA is preserved here, 42 bases in frame from base 1. The trial excluded patients who had a history of autoimmune disease or who were on systemic immunosuppression. Peripheral blood for TCR sequencing was collected from all dose cohorts at baseline, on cycle 4 day 1, and on cycle 7 day 1. The samples were drawn from a first-in-human, open-label, multicenter phase I dose-escalation trial of ivuxolimab. Adults with locally advanced or metastatic head and neck squamous cell, hepatocellular, melanoma or renal cell carcinoma were enrolled in the trial. Before TCR sequencing, CD4+ and CD8+ T cells were separately sorted from peripheral blood. This clone was picked up a small number of times. Its cognate antigen has yet to be identified. The record has no base qualities; no much larger clone is one base away.

The TCR sequence derives from an adult with an advanced solid tumor such as melanoma, head and neck, liver or kidney cancer. Sequences were derived from CD4+ or CD8+ T cells sorted from blood, sampled in a trial of the OX40 agonist ivuxolimab. The rearrangement combines TRBV11-2 with TRBJ1-1; too little of a D gene remains to name it. This receptor carries the CDR3 CASSLPARRTEAFF. The DNA sequence is TGTGCCAGCAGCTTACCGGCACGGCGCACTGAAGCTTTCTTT. With the portions outside the CDR3 filled from the reference TRBV11-2 and TRBJ1-1 genes, the complete variable region becomes EAGVAQSPRYKIIEKRQSVAFWCNPISGHATLYWYQQILGQGPKLLIQFQNNGVVDDSQLPKDRFSAERLKGVDSTLKIQPAKLEDSAVYLCASSLPARRTEAFFGQGTRLTVV.